A selection of T cell receptor beta chains follows, all from one sample in a study of cytomegalovirus exposure and HLA in healthy donors. Generated by immunoSEQ multiplex PCR, the TCRdb table keeps only in-frame clones and is missing some. The table lists fewer than 200,000 clones, under 85% of them singletons. Source material: PBMCs. The source of these receptors is a man aged 50 to 60 in good health and CMV-seronegative. The CDR3 runs from the conserved cysteine through the conserved F or W. The D gene is left open where the match is weak. Rows give clone size only sometimes, using once, few, many, or a class for an expanded clone.

j_call d_call clone_size v_call cdr3_aa cdr3_nt
TRBJ1-6 . . TRBV28 CASTAPRGPLHF TGTGCCAGCACAGCCCCGAGGGGGCCCCTCCACTTT
TRBJ2-7 . . TRBV7-3 CASSTALNYEQYF TGTGCCAGCAGCACCGCCCTAAACTACGAGCAGTACTTC
TRBJ2-3 TRBD1 . TRBV7-9 CSSSLGQGTYTQYF TGTTCCAGCAGCTTGGGACAGGGTACTTATACGCAGTATTTT
TRBJ2-3 . . TRBV6-1 CASRGLYTDTQYF TGTGCCAGCAGGGGCTTATACACAGATACGCAGTATTTT
TRBJ1-1 . . TRBV20-1 CSSGGTEAFF TGCAGTTCCGGGGGTACTGAAGCTTTCTTT
TRBJ2-7 . . TRBV5-1 CASSTEGAPVEQYF TGCGCCAGCAGCACGGAGGGGGCGCCGGTAGAGCAGTACTTC
TRBJ1-2 . once TRBV28 CASGTPASYGYTF TGTGCCAGCGGGACTCCAGCTTCCTATGGCTACACCTTC
TRBJ2-1 . . TRBV12-5 CASGLLGSSYNEQFF TGTGCTAGTGGTTTGCTAGGTAGCTCCTACAATGAGCAGTTCTTC
TRBJ2-3 TRBD2 once TRBV7-3 CASSLKLAVNTDTQYF TGTGCCAGCAGCTTAAAACTAGCGGTTAACACAGATACGCAGTATTTT
TRBJ2-2 TRBD2 . TRBV27 CASTLKGLAATGELFF TGTGCCAGCACCCTTAAGGGCCTAGCGGCTACCGGGGAGCTGTTTTTT
TRBJ2-5 TRBD2 . TRBV2 CASNGGGRTQYF TGTGCCAGCAACGGCGGGGGGAGGACCCAGTACTTC
TRBJ2-5 . . TRBV7-2 CASSQEWETQYF TGTGCCAGCAGCCAGGAATGGGAGACCCAGTACTTC
TRBJ1-5 . . TRBV30 CAWTTGGSINQPQHF TGTGCCTGGACCACCGGAGGCAGCATCAATCAGCCCCAGCATTTT
TRBJ2-3 TRBD2 few TRBV30 CAWRLAASTDTQYF TGTGCCTGGCGACTAGCCGCTAGCACAGATACGCAGTATTTT
TRBJ2-4 . once TRBV28 CASSPLANLAKSIQYF TGTGCCAGCAGTCCTCTAGCTAACCTAGCCAAAAGCATTCAGTACTTC
TRBJ2-7 . . TRBV27 CASSLSKGSTYEQYF TGTGCCAGCAGTTTATCAAAGGGGTCAACCTACGAGCAGTACTTC
TRBJ1-4 . . TRBV30 CAWSATGQSKREKLFF TGTGCCTGGAGTGCAACAGGACAGTCAAAGCGGGAAAAACTGTTTTTT
TRBJ2-5 TRBD2 . TRBV5-6 CASSSRRASGLRETQYF TGTGCCAGCAGCTCCCGGCGGGCTAGCGGCCTCCGGGAGACCCAGTACTTC
TRBJ2-7 . . TRBV23-1 CASSPRTESSYEQYF TGCGCCAGCAGTCCGCGGACAGAGAGCTCCTACGAGCAGTACTTC
TRBJ1-2 . . TRBV7-9 CASSLSTTGNYGYTF TGTGCCAGCAGCTTAAGCACGACGGGTAACTATGGCTACACCTTC
TRBJ2-4 TRBD1 . TRBV6-6 CASSYTTGAQNIQYF TGTGCCAGCAGTTATACGACAGGGGCCCAAAACATTCAGTACTTC
TRBJ1-4 . . TRBV28 CASSSRGRGSTNEKLFF TGTGCCAGCAGTTCCAGGGGTAGGGGTTCGACTAATGAAAAACTGTTTTTT
TRBJ2-2 . few TRBV6-1 CASSEVATGELFF TGTGCCAGCAGTGAAGTGGCTACCGGGGAGCTGTTTTTT
TRBJ2-1 TRBD1 once TRBV28 CASSSTGTGSYNEQFF TGTGCCAGCAGTTCAACCGGGACAGGCTCCTACAATGAGCAGTTCTTC
TRBJ1-2 TRBD1 . TRBV29-1 CSVAGQGSPNYGYTF TGCAGCGTTGCCGGACAGGGGAGTCCTAACTATGGCTACACCTTC